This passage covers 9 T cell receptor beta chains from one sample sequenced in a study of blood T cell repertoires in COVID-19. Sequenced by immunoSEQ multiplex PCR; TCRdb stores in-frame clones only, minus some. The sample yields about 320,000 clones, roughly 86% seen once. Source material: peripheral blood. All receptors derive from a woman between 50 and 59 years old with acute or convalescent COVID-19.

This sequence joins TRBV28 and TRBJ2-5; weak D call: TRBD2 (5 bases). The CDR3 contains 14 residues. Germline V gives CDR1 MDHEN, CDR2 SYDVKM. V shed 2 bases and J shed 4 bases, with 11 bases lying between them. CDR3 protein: CASSLVGAAETQYF. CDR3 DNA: TGTGCCAGCAGTTTAGTGGGAGCTGCAGAGACCCAGTACTTC.

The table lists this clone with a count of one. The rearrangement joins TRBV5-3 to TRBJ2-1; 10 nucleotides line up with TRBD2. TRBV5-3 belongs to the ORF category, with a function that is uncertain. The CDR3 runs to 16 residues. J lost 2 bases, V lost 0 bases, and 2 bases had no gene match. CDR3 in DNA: TGTGCCAGAAGCTTGGGGAGCGGGAGGGCCTACAATGAGCAGTTCTTC. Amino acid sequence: CARSLGSGRAYNEQFF.

CDR3: CASSVDGGSTDTQYF. In DNA form, the CDR3 reads TGTGCCAGCAGCGTAGACGGGGGAAGCACAGATACGCAGTATTTT. This chain connects TRBV9 to TRBJ2-3, with D perhaps matching TRBD2 (6 bases). Germline V gene lookup returns CDR1 SGDLS and CDR2 YYNGEE. CDR3 size: 15 residues. Trimming left V 0 bases short and J 0 bases short, with 8 bases between.

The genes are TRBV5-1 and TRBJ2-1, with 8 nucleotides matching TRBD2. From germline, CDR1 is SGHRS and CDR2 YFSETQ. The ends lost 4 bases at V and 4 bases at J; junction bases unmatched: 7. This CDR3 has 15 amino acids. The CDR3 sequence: CASSPSGSGYNEQFF. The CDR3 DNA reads TGCGCCAGCAGCCCCAGCGGGAGTGGGTACAATGAGCAGTTCTTC.

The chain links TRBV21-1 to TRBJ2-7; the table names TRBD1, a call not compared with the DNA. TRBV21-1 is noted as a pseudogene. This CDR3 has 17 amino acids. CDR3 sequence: CASSPLYGDRGRYEQYF. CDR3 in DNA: TGTGCCAGCAGCCCGCTATATGGGGACAGGGGGCGATATGAGCAGTACTTC.

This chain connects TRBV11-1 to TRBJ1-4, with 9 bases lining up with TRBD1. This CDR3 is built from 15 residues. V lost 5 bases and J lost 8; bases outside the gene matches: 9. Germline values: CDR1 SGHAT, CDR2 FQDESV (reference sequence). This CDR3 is CASSVPGTGSEKLFF. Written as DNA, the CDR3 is TGTGCCAGCAGCGTACCCGGGACAGGGTCGGAAAAACTGTTTTTT.

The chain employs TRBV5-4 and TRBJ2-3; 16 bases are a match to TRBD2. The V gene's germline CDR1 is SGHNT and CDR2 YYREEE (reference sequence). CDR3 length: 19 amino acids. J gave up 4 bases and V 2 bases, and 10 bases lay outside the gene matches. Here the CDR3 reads CASSLSPGTSGRGSDTQYF. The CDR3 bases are TGTGCCAGCAGCTTAAGCCCCGGGACTAGCGGGAGGGGCTCAGATACGCAGTATTTT. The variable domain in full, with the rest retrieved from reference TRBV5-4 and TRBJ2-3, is ETGVTQSPTHLIKTRGQQVTLRCSSQSGHNTVSWYQQALGQGPQFIFQYYREEENGRGNFPPRFSGLQFPNYSSELNVNALELDDSALYLCASSLSPGTSGRGSDTQYFGPGTRLTVL.

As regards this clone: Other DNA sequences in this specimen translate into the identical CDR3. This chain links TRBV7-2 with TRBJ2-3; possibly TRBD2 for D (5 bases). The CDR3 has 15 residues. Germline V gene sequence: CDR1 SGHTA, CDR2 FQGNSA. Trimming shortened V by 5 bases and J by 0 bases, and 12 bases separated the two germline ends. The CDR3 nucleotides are TGTGCCAGCAGCCCTGGACTGCTAAGCACAGATACGCAGTATTTT. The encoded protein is CASSPGLLSTDTQYF.

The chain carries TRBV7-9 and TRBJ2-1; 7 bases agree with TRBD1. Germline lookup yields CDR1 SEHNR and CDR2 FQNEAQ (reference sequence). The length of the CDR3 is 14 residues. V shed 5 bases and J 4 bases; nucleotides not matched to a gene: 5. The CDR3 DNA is TGTGCCAGCAGCCTACGGGACAGTTACAATGAGCAGTTCTTC. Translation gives CASSLRDSYNEQFF.